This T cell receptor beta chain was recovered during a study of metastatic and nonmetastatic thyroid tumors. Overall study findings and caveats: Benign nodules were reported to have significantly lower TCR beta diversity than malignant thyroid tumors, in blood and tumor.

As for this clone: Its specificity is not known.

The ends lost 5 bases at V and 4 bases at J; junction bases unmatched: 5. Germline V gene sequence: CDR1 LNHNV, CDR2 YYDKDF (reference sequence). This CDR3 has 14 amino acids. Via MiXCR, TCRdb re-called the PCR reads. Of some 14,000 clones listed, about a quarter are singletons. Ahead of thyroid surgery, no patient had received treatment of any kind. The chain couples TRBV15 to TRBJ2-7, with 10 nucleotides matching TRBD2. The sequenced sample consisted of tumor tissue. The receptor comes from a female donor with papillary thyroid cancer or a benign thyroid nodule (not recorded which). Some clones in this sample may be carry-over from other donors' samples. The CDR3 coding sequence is TGTGCCACCAGCCCCGGGACTAGCGCGTACGAGCAGTACTTC. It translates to CATSPGTSAYEQYF.